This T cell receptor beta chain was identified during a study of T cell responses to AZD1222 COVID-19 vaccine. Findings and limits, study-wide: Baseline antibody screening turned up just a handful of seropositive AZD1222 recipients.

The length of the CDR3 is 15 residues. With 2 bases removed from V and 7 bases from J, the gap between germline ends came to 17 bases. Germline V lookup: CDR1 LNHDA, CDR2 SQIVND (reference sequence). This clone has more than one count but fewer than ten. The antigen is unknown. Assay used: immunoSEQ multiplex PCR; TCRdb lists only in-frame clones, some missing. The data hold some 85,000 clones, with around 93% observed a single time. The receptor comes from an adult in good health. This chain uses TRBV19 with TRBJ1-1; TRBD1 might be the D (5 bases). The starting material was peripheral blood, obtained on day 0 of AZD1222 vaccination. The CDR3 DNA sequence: TGTGCCAGTAGTATAAGTATAAGTGGGGGTCGTGAAGCTTTCTTT. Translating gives CASSISISGGREAFF.